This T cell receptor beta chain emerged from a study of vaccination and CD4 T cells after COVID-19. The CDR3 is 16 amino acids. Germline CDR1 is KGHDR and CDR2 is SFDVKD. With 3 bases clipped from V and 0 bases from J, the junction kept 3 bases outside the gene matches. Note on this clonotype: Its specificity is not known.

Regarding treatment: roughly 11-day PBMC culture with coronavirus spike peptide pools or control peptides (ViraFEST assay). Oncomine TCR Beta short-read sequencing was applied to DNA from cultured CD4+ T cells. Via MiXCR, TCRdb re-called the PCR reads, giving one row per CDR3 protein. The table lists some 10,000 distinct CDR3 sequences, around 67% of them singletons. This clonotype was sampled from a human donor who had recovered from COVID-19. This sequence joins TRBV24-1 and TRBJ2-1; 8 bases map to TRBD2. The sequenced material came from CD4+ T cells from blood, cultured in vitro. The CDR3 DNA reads TGTGCCACCAGTGATCCACTAGCGGACTCCTACAATGAGCAGTTCTTC. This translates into CATSDPLADSYNEQFF.